These T cell receptor beta chains were read from a single sample in a study of vaccination effects on CD4 cells after COVID-19. No antigens are known for them. The method was immunoSEQ multiplex PCR; TCRdb's version includes in-frame clones alone and lacks a portion of them. The sample has under 15,000 clones; around 75% are singletons. The sequencing used CD4+ T cells from PBMCs cultured with HCoV-NL63 spike peptides, collected after COVID-19 vaccination. All receptors derive from a human donor who had a prior SARS-CoV-2 infection. The CDR3 runs from the conserved cysteine through the conserved F or W. The D gene is left open where the match is weak. Clone size, where shown, is once, few, many, or a class for clones that have expanded.

clone size: NA
J gene: TRBJ1-4
V gene: TRBV5-1
D gene: NA
CDR3 DNA: TGCGCCAGCAGATCGACAGAAATAAATGAAAAACTGTTTTTT
CDR3 protein: CASRSTEINEKLFF

clone size: NA
J gene: TRBJ2-7
V gene: TRBV15
D gene: NA
CDR3 DNA: TGTGCCACCGGGATGGTGGGCTACGAGCAGTACTTC
CDR3 protein: CATGMVGYEQYF

clone size: NA
J gene: TRBJ1-1
V gene: TRBV29-1
D gene: NA
CDR3 DNA: TGCAGCGTTGTTGACGCCATGAACACTGAAGCTTTCTTT
CDR3 protein: CSVVDAMNTEAFF

clone size: NA
J gene: TRBJ1-6
V gene: TRBV10-3
D gene: NA
CDR3 DNA: TGTGCCATCGGGACGGCCTATAATTCACCCCTCCACTTT
CDR3 protein: CAIGTAYNSPLHF

clone size: once
J gene: TRBJ2-3
V gene: TRBV2
D gene: NA
CDR3 DNA: TGTGCCAGCAGTGAAGAGATGGGGTATACGCAGTATTTT
CDR3 protein: CASSEEMGYTQYF

clone size: NA
J gene: TRBJ2-1
V gene: TRBV5-1
D gene: TRBD1
CDR3 DNA: TGCGCCAGCAGCCTCCCGAACAGGGGTTCCTACAATGAGCAGTTCTTC
CDR3 protein: CASSLPNRGSYNEQFF

clone size: NA
J gene: TRBJ2-1
V gene: TRBV7-2
D gene: NA
CDR3 DNA: TGTGCCAGCAGCTTTCCTCTCGGTTTGGTCAATGAGCAGTTCTTC
CDR3 protein: CASSFPLGLVNEQFF

clone size: few
J gene: TRBJ1-2
V gene: TRBV18
D gene: NA
CDR3 DNA: TGTGCCAGCTCACCACTTGAGACAAGTGACGGCTACACCTTC
CDR3 protein: CASSPLETSDGYTF

clone size: NA
J gene: TRBJ2-5
V gene: TRBV7-9
D gene: NA
CDR3 DNA: TGTGCCAGCAGCTTAAAGGTGCCAGGTTTAGGAGAGACCCAGTACTTC
CDR3 protein: CASSLKVPGLGETQYF

clone size: few
J gene: TRBJ2-3
V gene: TRBV9
D gene: TRBD2
CDR3 DNA: TGTGCCAGCAGCGTGGCGGGGGGCAGCCTTGAAGATACGCAGTATTTT
CDR3 protein: CASSVAGGSLEDTQYF

clone size: NA
J gene: TRBJ2-5
V gene: TRBV7-9
D gene: NA
CDR3 DNA: TGTGCCAGCATCGCGGTGGGGGGAGAGACCCAGTACTTC
CDR3 protein: CASIAVGGETQYF

clone size: NA
J gene: TRBJ2-5
V gene: TRBV3-1/TRBV3-2
D gene: NA
CDR3 DNA: TGTGCCAGCAGCCGCGGACTATTAGAGACCCAGTACTTC
CDR3 protein: CASSRGLLETQYF

clone size: NA
J gene: TRBJ2-2
V gene: TRBV11-2
D gene: TRBD2
CDR3 DNA: TGTGCCAGCAGCCCCTTTGGCATAGCGGGAGACACCGGGGAGCTGTTTTTT
CDR3 protein: CASSPFGIAGDTGELFF

clone size: NA
J gene: TRBJ2-7
V gene: TRBV11-2
D gene: NA
CDR3 DNA: TGTGCCAGCAGCTTATTTGACGGATCCTACGAGCAGTACTTC
CDR3 protein: CASSLFDGSYEQYF

clone size: NA
J gene: TRBJ2-3
V gene: TRBV9
D gene: NA
CDR3 DNA: TGTGCCAGCTCTAGACGGAGGGGCACAGATACGCAGTATTTT
CDR3 protein: CASSRRRGTDTQYF

clone size: NA
J gene: TRBJ2-3
V gene: TRBV6-5
D gene: NA
CDR3 DNA: TGTGCCAGCAGTTCTAGCACAGATACGCAGTATTTT
CDR3 protein: CASSSSTDTQYF

clone size: NA
J gene: TRBJ1-1
V gene: TRBV4-2
D gene: TRBD1
CDR3 DNA: TGTGCCAGCTCCCTTCCCGGGACAGGGGGCATGTCTTTCTTT
CDR3 protein: CASSLPGTGGMSFF

clone size: NA
J gene: TRBJ2-7
V gene: TRBV18
D gene: TRBD2
CDR3 DNA: TGTGCCAGCTCACCTCTAGCGGGAGGCCCCCTGGACGAGCAGTACTTC
CDR3 protein: CASSPLAGGPLDEQYF

clone size: once
J gene: TRBJ1-2
V gene: TRBV7-2
D gene: TRBD1
CDR3 DNA: TGTGCCAGCAGCACAGGGGTCGGGTACTATGGCTACACCTTC
CDR3 protein: CASSTGVGYYGYTF

clone size: NA
J gene: TRBJ2-7
V gene: TRBV5-6
D gene: NA
CDR3 DNA: TGTGCCAGCAGCACAGGACCCTACGAGCAGTACTTC
CDR3 protein: CASSTGPYEQYF

clone size: NA
J gene: TRBJ1-4
V gene: TRBV2
D gene: NA
CDR3 DNA: TGTGCCAGCACGAGGCATGAAAAACTGTTTTTT
CDR3 protein: CASTRHEKLFF

clone size: NA
J gene: TRBJ1-4
V gene: TRBV18
D gene: TRBD1
CDR3 DNA: TGTGCCAGCTCACCAACAGGGGCGGGGGCCGAAAAACTGTTTTTT
CDR3 protein: CASSPTGAGAEKLFF

clone size: NA
J gene: TRBJ2-1
V gene: TRBV29-1
D gene: TRBD2
CDR3 DNA: TGCAGCGTTGTAGGGCTAGCGGGGGTCAATGAGCAGTTCTTC
CDR3 protein: CSVVGLAGVNEQFF

clone size: NA
J gene: TRBJ2-7
V gene: TRBV10-3
D gene: NA
CDR3 DNA: TGTGCCATCAGTGATTATGGACAGTACGAGCAGTACTTC
CDR3 protein: CAISDYGQYEQYF

clone size: NA
J gene: TRBJ2-7
V gene: TRBV28
D gene: TRBD1
CDR3 DNA: TGTGCCAGCAGTTTACCAAATCCAGGGGGCGGCGAGCAGTACTTC
CDR3 protein: CASSLPNPGGGEQYF

clone size: NA
J gene: TRBJ2-3
V gene: TRBV5-1
D gene: TRBD2
CDR3 DNA: TGCGCCAGCAGCACTAGGACTAGCCAGGATACGCAGTATTTT
CDR3 protein: CASSTRTSQDTQYF

clone size: few
J gene: TRBJ1-2
V gene: TRBV11-1
D gene: NA
CDR3 DNA: TGTGCCAGCAGCTCGGGCCTTAACTATGGCTACACCTTC
CDR3 protein: CASSSGLNYGYTF

clone size: NA
J gene: TRBJ1-1
V gene: TRBV5-4
D gene: NA
CDR3 DNA: TGTGCCAGCAGAAATACGGATCACACTGAAGCTTTCTTT
CDR3 protein: CASRNTDHTEAFF

clone size: few
J gene: TRBJ1-1
V gene: TRBV5-4
D gene: NA
CDR3 DNA: TGTGCCAGCAGCTTGGGTGGCAGCACTGAAGCTTTCTTT
CDR3 protein: CASSLGGSTEAFF

clone size: NA
J gene: TRBJ2-7
V gene: TRBV9
D gene: TRBD2
CDR3 DNA: TGTGCCAGCAGCCTCGGGACTAGCGGGAGGTCTTACGAGCAGTACTTC
CDR3 protein: CASSLGTSGRSYEQYF

clone size: NA
J gene: TRBJ2-5
V gene: TRBV5-8
D gene: TRBD2
CDR3 DNA: TGTGCCAGCAGCCCTGGACTAGCGGGGATCCAAGAGACCCAGTACTTC
CDR3 protein: CASSPGLAGIQETQYF

clone size: NA
J gene: TRBJ2-2
V gene: TRBV5-4
D gene: TRBD1
CDR3 DNA: TGTGCCAGCAGCTTCGTTCGGGTTACAGGGGGAAGGGACACCGGGGAGCTGTTTTTT
CDR3 protein: CASSFVRVTGGRDTGELFF

clone size: NA
J gene: TRBJ2-6
V gene: TRBV5-1
D gene: TRBD2
CDR3 DNA: TGCGCCAGCAGCTCGGGAGGGTTCCCCTCTGGGGCCAACGTCCTGACTTTC
CDR3 protein: CASSSGGFPSGANVLTF

clone size: NA
J gene: TRBJ1-2
V gene: TRBV6-1
D gene: NA
CDR3 DNA: TGTGCCAGCAGTACCTCGACAGTGGTGGGCTATGGCTACACCTTC
CDR3 protein: CASSTSTVVGYGYTF

clone size: NA
J gene: TRBJ1-6
V gene: TRBV7-3
D gene: NA
CDR3 DNA: TGTGCCAGCAGCCTCGAGCCGACAGATAATTCACCCCTCCACTTT
CDR3 protein: CASSLEPTDNSPLHF

clone size: few
J gene: TRBJ1-4
V gene: TRBV3-1/TRBV3-2
D gene: NA
CDR3 DNA: TGTGCCAGCAGCCAGACAGGAGGGGAAAAACTGTTTTTT
CDR3 protein: CASSQTGGEKLFF

clone size: NA
J gene: TRBJ1-2
V gene: TRBV6-5
D gene: TRBD1
CDR3 DNA: TGTGCCAGCCAGGGGGCATGGGATGGCTACACCTTC
CDR3 protein: CASQGAWDGYTF

clone size: once
J gene: TRBJ1-1
V gene: TRBV4-1
D gene: NA
CDR3 DNA: TGCGCCAGCAGCGATATCTGGGTTGCACCGAACACTGAAGCTTTCTTT
CDR3 protein: CASSDIWVAPNTEAFF

clone size: NA
J gene: TRBJ2-7
V gene: TRBV28
D gene: NA
CDR3 DNA: TGTGCCAGCAGTCCTCTCGGGGGAGTCGGGGGCTACGAGCAGTACTTC
CDR3 protein: CASSPLGGVGGYEQYF

clone size: once
J gene: TRBJ2-7
V gene: TRBV28
D gene: NA
CDR3 DNA: TGTGCCAGCATTGGAAGTGTATCCTACGAGCAGTACTTC
CDR3 protein: CASIGSVSYEQYF